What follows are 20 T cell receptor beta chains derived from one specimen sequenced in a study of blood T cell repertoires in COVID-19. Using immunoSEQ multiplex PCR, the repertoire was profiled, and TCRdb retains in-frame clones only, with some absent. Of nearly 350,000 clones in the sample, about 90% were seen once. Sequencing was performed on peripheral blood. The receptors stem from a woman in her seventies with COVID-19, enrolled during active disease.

In DNA, the CDR3 is TGTGCCAGCAGTACTACTCAGGGTAACTATGGCTACACCTTC. This sequence encodes CASSTTQGNYGYTF. The V gene is TRBV27, the J gene TRBJ1-2, with a tentative D call TRBD1 (5 bases). This CDR3 contains 14 residues. Germline CDR1 and CDR2: MNHEY and SMNVEV (reference sequence). V was cut by 5 bases and J by 1 base, with 11 bases left in between.

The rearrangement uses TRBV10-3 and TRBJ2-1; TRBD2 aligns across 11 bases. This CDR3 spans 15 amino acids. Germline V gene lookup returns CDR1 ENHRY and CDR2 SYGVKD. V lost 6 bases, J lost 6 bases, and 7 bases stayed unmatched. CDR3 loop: CAISASTSGINEQFF. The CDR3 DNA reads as TGTGCCATCAGCGCATCGACTAGCGGGATCAATGAGCAGTTCTTC.

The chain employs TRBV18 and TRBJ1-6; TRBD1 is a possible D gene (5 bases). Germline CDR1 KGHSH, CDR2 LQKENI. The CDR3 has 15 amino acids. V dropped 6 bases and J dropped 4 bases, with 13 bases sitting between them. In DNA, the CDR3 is TGTGCCAGCTCGTTACAGGAGGGATATAATTCACCCCTCCACTTT. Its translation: CASSLQEGYNSPLHF.

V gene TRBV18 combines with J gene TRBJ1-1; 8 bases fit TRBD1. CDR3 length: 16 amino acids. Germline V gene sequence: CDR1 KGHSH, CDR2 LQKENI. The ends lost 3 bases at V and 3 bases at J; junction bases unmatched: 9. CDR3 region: CASSPTGDTLDTEAFF. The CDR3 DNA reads TGTGCCAGCTCACCGACAGGGGACACCTTGGACACTGAAGCTTTCTTT.

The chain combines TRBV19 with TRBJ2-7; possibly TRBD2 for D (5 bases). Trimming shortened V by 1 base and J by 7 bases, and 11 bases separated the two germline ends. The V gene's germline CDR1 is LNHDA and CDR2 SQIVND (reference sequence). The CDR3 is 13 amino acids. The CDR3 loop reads CASSIARTGEQYF. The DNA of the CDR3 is TGTGCCAGTAGTATAGCCCGGACGGGGGAGCAGTACTTC.

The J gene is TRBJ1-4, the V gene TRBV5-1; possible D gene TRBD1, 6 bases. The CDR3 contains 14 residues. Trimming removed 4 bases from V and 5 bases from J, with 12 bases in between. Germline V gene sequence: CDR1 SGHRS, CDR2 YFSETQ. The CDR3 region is CASSATGSNEKLFF. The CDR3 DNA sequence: TGCGCCAGCAGCGCTACAGGGTCCAATGAAAAACTGTTTTTT.

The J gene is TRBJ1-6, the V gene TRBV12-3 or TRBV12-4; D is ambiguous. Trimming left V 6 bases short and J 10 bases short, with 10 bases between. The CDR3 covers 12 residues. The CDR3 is CASRASRSPLHF. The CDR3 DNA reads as TGTGCCAGCAGGGCCTCGAGGTCACCCCTCCACTTT.

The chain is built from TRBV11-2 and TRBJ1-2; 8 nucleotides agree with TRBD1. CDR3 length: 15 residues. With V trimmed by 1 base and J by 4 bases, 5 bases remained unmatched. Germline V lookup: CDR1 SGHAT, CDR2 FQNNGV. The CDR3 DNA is TGTGCCAGCAGCTTAGCCAATACAGGGGGCTATGGCTACACCTTC. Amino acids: CASSLANTGGYGYTF.

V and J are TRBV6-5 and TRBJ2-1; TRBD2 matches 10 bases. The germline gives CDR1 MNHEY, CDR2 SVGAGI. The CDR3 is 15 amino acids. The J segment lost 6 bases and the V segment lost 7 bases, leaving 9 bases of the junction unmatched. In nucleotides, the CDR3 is TGTGCCAGCACAGAAATTAGCGGGGGGTTCAATGAGCAGTTCTTC. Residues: CASTEISGGFNEQFF.

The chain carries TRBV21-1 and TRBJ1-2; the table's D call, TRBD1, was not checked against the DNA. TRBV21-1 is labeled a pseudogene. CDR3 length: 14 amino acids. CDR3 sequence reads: CASSSGGGNYGYTF. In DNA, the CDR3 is TGTGCCAGCAGCAGCGGAGGGGGCAACTATGGCTACACCTTC.

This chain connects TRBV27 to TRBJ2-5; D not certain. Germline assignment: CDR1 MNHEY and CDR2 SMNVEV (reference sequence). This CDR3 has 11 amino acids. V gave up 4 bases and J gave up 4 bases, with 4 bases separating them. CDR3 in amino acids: CASSSGETQYF. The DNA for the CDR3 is TGTGCCAGCAGTTCAGGAGAGACCCAGTACTTC.

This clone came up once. The CDR3 region is CASIPRQGEAFF. CDR3 in DNA: TGTGCCAGCATCCCAAGACAGGGAGAAGCTTTCTTT. V gene TRBV28 combines with J gene TRBJ1-1; TRBD1 matches at 7 bases. The CDR3 spans 12 residues. V shed 7 bases, J shed 8 bases, and the junction held 7 bases outside the gene matches. The germline V gene encodes CDR1 MDHEN and CDR2 SYDVKM. The entire variable domain, with the rest obtained from reference TRBV28 and TRBJ1-1, is as follows: DVKVTQSSRYLVKRTGEKVFLECVQDMDHENMFWYRQDPGLGLRLIYFSYDVKMKEKGDIPEGYSVSREKKERFSLILESASTNQTSMYLCASIPRQGEAFFGQGTRLTVV.

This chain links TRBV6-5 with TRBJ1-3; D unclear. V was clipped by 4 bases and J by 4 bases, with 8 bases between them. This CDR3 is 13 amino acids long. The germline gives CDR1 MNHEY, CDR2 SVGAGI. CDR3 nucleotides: TGTGCCAGCAGTTTGACGGGGGGAAACACCATATATTTT. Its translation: CASSLTGGNTIYF.

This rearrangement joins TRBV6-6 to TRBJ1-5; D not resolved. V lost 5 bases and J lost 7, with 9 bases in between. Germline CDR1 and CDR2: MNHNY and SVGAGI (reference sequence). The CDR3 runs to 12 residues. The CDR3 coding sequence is TGTGCCAGCAGTACAATGGAGCAGCCCCAGCATTTT. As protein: CASSTMEQPQHF.

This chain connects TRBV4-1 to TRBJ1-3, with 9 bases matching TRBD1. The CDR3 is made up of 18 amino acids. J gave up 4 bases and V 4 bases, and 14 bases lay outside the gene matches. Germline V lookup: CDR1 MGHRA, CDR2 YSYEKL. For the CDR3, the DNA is TGCGCCAGCAGCCCACCAGTCGGACAGGGGATGGGAGGAAACACCATATATTTT. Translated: CASSPPVGQGMGGNTIYF.

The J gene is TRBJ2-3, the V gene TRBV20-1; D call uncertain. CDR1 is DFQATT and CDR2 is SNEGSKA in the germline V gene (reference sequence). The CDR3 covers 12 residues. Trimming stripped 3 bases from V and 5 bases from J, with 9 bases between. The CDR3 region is CSASERIDTQYF. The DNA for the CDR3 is TGCAGTGCTAGTGAGAGAATAGATACGCAGTATTTT.

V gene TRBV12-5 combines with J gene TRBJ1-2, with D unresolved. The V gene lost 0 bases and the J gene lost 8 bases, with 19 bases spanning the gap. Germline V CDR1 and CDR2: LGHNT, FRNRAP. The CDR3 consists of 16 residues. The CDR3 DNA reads TGTGCTAGTGGTTTGGTCCCCGGGGTCCCCTGGGTGGGCTACACCTTC. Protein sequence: CASGLVPGVPWVGYTF.

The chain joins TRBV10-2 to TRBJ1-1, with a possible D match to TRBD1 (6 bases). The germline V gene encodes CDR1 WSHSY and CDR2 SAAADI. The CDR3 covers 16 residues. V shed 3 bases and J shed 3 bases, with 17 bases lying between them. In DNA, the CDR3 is TGCGCCAGCAGTGAAAGGGGAGACAGGCGATACACTGAAGCTTTCTTT. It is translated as CASSERGDRRYTEAFF.

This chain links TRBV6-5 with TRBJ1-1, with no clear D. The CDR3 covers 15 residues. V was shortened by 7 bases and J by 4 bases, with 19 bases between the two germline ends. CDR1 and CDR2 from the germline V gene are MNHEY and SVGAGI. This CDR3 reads CASNRRRGMGTEAFF. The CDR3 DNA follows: TGTGCCAGCAACCGACGCCGGGGAATGGGCACTGAAGCTTTCTTT.

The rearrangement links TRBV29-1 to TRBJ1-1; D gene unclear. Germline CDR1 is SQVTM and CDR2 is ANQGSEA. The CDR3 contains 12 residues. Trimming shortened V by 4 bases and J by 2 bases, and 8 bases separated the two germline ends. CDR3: CSVVGFNTEAFF. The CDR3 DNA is TGCAGCGTTGTCGGGTTTAACACTGAAGCTTTCTTT. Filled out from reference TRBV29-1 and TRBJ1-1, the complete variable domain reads SAVISQKPSRDICQRGTSLTIQCQVDSQVTMMFWYRQQPGQSLTLIATANQGSEATYESGFVIDKFPISRPNLTFSTLTVSNMSPEDSSIYLCSVVGFNTEAFFGQGTRLTVV.